This entry describes one T cell receptor beta chain. Deletions cut 4 bases from V and 0 bases from J, with 15 bases between. The CDR3 extends over 16 amino acids. Germline loops: CDR1 KGHSH, CDR2 LQKENI. The data stem from a study of blood T cell repertoires in COVID-19. Study-level background: T cells, B-cell-depleted T cells, or PBMCs supplied cDNA or gDNA.

Per the original data handling: How many nucleated cells were present was estimated from reference gene primer amplification. Assay used: immunoSEQ multiplex PCR; TCRdb lists only in-frame clones, some missing. V and J calls plus clone size are reproduced from that table; the DNA served to infer D and trimming. Of 60,000 to 95,000 clones in the sample, around 72% were seen once. This rearrangement joins TRBV18 to TRBJ1-1, with D hard to call. Sequenced material: peripheral blood. The TCR was taken from a human donor with acute or convalescent COVID-19. The donor label of this sample is uncertain. The CDR3 coding sequence is TGTGCCAGCTCACTCGTCCCGGGGAGTTTGAACACTGAAGCTTTCTTT. Encoded protein: CASSLVPGSLNTEAFF. Full variable domain (outside the CDR3, taken from reference TRBV18 and TRBJ1-1): NAGVMQNPRHLVRRRGQEARLRCSPMKGHSHVYWYRQLPEEGLKFMVYLQKENIIDESGMPKERFSAEFPKEGPSILRIQQVVRGDSAAYFCASSLVPGSLNTEAFFGQGTRLTVV.